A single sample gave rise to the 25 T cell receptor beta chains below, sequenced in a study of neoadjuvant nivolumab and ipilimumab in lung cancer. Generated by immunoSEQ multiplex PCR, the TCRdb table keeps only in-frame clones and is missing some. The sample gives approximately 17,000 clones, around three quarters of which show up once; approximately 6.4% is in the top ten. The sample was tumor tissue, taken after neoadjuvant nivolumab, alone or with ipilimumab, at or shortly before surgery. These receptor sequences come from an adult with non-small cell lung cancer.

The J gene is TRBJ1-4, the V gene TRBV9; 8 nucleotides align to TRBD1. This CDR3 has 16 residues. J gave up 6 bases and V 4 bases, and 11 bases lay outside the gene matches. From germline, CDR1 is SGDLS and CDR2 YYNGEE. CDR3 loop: CASSSGRTGLHEKLFF. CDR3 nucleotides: TGTGCCAGCAGCAGCGGACGGACAGGGCTACATGAAAAACTGTTTTTT.

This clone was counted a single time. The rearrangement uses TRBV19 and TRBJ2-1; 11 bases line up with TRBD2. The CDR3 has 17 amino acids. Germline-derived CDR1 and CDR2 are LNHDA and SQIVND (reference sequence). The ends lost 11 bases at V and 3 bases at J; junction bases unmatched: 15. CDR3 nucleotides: TGTGCCGTACAGTCAACCTCTAGCGGGAGGTTCTACAATGAGCAGTTCTTC. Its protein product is CAVQSTSSGRFYNEQFF.

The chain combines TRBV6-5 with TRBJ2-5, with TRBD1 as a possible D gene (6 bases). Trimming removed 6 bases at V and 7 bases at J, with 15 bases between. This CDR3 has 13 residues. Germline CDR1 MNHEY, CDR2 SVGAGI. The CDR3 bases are TGTGCCAGCAGCACAGGGAACTTTGGGACCCAGTACTTC. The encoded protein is CASSTGNFGTQYF.

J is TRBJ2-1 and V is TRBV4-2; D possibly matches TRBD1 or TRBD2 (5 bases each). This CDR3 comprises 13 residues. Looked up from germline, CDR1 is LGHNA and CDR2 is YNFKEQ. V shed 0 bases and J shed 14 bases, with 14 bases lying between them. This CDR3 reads CASSQEGGHEEFF. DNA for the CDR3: TGTGCCAGCAGCCAAGAAGGAGGACACGAGGAGTTCTTC.

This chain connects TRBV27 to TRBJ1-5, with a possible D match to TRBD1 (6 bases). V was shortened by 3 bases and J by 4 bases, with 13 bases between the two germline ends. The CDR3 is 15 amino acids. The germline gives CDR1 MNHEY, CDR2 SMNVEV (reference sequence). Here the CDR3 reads CASSLTGAPNQPQHF. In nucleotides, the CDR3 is TGTGCCAGCAGTTTGACGGGGGCACCTAATCAGCCCCAGCATTTT.

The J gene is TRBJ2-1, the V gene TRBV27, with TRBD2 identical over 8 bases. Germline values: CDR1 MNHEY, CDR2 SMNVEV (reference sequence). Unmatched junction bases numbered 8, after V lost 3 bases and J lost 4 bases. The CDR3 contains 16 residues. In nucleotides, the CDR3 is TGTGCCAGCAGTTTGTTCGGGAGGGCCTCTTACAATGAGCAGTTCTTC. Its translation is CASSLFGRASYNEQFF.

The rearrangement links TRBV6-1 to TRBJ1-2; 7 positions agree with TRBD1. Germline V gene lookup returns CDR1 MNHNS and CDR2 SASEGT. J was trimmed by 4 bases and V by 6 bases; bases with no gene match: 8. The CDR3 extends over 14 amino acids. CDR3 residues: CASRRGDSLYGYTF. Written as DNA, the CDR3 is TGTGCCAGCAGACGAGGGGACAGCCTCTATGGCTACACCTTC.

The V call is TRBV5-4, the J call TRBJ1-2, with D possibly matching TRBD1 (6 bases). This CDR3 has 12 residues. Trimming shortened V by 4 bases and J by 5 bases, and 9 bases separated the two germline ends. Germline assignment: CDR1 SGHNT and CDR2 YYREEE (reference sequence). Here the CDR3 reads CASSPTGYGYTF. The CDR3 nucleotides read TGTGCCAGCAGCCCTACAGGGTATGGCTACACCTTC.

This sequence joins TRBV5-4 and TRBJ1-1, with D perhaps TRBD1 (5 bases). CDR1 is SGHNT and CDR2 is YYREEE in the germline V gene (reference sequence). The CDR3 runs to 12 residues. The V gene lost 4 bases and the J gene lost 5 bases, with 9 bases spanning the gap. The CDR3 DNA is TGTGCCAGCAGCCTAGGGGATACTGAAGCTTTCTTT. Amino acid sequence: CASSLGDTEAFF.

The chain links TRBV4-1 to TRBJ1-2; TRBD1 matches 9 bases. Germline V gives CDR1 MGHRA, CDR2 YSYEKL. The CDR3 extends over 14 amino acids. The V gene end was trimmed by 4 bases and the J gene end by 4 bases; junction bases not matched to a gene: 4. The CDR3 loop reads CASSPGQGSYGYTF. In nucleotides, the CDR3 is TGCGCCAGCAGCCCTGGACAGGGGTCCTATGGCTACACCTTC.

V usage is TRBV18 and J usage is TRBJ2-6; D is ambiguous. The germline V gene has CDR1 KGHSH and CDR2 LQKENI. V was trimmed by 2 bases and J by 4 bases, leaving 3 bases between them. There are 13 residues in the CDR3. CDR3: CASSPWGANVLTF. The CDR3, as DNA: TGTGCCAGCTCACCATGGGGGGCCAACGTCCTGACTTTC.

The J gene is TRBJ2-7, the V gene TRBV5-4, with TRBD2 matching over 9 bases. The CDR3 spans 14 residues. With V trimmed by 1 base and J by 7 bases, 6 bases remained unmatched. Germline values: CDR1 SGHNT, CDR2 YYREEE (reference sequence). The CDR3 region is CASSLSGRLGEQYF. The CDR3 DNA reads TGTGCCAGCAGCTTGAGCGGGAGGCTTGGGGAGCAGTACTTC. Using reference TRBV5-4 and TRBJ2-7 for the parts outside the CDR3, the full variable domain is ETGVTQSPTHLIKTRGQQVTLRCSSQSGHNTVSWYQQALGQGPQFIFQYYREEENGRGNFPPRFSGLQFPNYSSELNVNALELDDSALYLCASSLSGRLGEQYFGPGTRLTVT.

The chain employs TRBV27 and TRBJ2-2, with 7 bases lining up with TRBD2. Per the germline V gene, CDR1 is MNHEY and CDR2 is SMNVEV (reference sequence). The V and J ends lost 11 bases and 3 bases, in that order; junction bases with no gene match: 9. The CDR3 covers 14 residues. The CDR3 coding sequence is TGTGCCGGGATTCTAGCGGACTACACCGGGGAGCTGTTTTTT. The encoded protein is CAGILADYTGELFF.

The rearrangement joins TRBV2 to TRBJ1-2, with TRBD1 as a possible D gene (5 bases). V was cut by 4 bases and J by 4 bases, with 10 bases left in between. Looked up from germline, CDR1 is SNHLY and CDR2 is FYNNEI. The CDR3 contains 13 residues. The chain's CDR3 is CASSAPTVYGYTF. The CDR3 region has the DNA TGTGCCAGCAGTGCCCCGACAGTCTATGGCTACACCTTC.

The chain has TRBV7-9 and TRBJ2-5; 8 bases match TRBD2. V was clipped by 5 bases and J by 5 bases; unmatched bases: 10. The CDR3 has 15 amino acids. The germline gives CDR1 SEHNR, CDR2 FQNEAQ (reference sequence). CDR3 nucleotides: TGTGCCAGCAGCGTAGGGGCGGGAGGTTGGGAGACCCAGTACTTC. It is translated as CASSVGAGGWETQYF. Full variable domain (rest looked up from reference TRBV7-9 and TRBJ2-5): DTGVSQNPRHKITKRGQNVTFRCDPISEHNRLYWYRQTLGQGPEFLTYFQNEAQLEKSRLLSDRFSAERPKGSFSTLEIQRTEQGDSAMYLCASSVGAGGWETQYFGPGTRLLVL.

This CDR3 is CASSLDSGAGELFF. The DNA for the CDR3 is TGTGCCAGCAGCTTAGACTCGGGGGCCGGGGAGCTGTTTTTT. The rearrangement uses TRBV11-3 and TRBJ2-2, with D possibly TRBD2 on 6 matching bases. This CDR3 spans 14 amino acids. Germline V gene data show CDR1 as SGHNT and CDR2 as YENEEA. V shed 0 bases and J shed 6 bases, with 8 bases lying between them.

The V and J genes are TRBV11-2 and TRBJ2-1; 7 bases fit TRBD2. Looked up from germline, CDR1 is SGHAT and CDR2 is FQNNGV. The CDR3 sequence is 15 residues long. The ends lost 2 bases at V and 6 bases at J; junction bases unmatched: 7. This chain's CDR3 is CASSLIPGGLNEQFF. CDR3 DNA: TGTGCCAGCAGCTTAATACCGGGAGGACTCAATGAGCAGTTCTTC.

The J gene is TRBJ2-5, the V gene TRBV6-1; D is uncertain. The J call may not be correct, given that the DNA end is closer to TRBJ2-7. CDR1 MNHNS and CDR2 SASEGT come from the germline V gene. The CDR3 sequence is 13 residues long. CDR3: CASSAEEGFEQYF. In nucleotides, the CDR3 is TGTGCCAGCAGTGCTGAGGAAGGGTTCGAGCAGTACTTC.

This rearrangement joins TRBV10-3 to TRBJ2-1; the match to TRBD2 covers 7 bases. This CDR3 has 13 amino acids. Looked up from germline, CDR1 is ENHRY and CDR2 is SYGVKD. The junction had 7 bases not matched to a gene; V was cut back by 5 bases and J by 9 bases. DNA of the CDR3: TGTGCCATCAGTTCCACTAGCGAAGGTGAGCAGTTCTTC. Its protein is CAISSTSEGEQFF.

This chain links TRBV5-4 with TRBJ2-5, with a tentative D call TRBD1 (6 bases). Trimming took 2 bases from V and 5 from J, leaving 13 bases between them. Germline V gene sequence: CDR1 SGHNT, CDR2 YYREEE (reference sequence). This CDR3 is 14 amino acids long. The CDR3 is CASSLTGTRETQYF. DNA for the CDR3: TGTGCCAGCAGCTTAACCGGGACACGGGAGACCCAGTACTTC.

The CDR3 region is CASSLGGTWDEQYF. The CDR3 DNA is TGTGCCAGCAGTTTGGGAGGGACTTGGGACGAGCAGTACTTC. The genes are TRBV6-5 and TRBJ2-7, with TRBD2 matching over 7 bases. J lost 5 bases, V lost 4 bases, and 8 bases had no gene match. Germline V lookup: CDR1 MNHEY, CDR2 SVGAGI. The CDR3 has 14 amino acids.

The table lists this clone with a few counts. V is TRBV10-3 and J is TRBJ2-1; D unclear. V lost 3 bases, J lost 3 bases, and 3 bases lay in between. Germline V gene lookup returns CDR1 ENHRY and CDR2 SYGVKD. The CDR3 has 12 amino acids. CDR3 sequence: CAISELYNEQFF. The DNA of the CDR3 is TGTGCCATCAGTGAACTCTACAATGAGCAGTTCTTC.

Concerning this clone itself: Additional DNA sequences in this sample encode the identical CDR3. CDR3 bases: TGTGCCAGCAGCTTTGGACAGGGAAGGGGTCAGCCCCAGCATTTT. Its protein is CASSFGQGRGQPQHF. This sequence joins TRBV5-6 and TRBJ1-5; 8 positions agree with TRBD1. The CDR3 is made up of 15 amino acids. V shed 2 bases, J shed 6 bases, and the junction held 7 bases outside the gene matches. Germline CDR1 and CDR2: SGHDT and YYEEEE.

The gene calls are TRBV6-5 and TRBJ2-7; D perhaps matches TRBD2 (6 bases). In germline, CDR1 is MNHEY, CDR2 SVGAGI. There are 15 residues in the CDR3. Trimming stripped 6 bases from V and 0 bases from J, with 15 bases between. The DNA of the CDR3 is TGTGCCAGCAGACTCGGGAGAGGGGCCTCCTACGAGCAGTACTTC. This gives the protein CASRLGRGASYEQYF.

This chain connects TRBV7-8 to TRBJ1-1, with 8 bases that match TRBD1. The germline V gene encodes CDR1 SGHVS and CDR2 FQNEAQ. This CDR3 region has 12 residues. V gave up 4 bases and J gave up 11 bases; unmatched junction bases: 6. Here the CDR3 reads CASSSSRQGAFF. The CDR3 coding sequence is TGTGCCAGCAGCTCATCAAGACAGGGGGCTTTCTTT.